The source of this TCR beta chain is a study of blood T cell repertoires in COVID-19. The assay was immunoSEQ multiplex PCR, and TCRdb's table has in-frame clones only and misses some. The sample comprises 65,000 to 95,000 clones, roughly 90% of which are singletons, and about 2.9% rests with the top ten. The sequenced sample consisted of peripheral blood. The TCR comes from a man in his sixties or seventies with active or convalescent COVID-19.

The CDR3 DNA reads as TGCAGCGTTGAGGGGAAAGGGGTTTTCACTGAAGCTTTCTTT. Its translation: CSVEGKGVFTEAFF. The chain uses TRBV29-1 and TRBJ1-1; maybe TRBD1 (5 bases). The germline gives CDR1 SQVTM, CDR2 ANQGSEA. Trimming left V 3 bases short and J 4 bases short, with 15 bases between. This CDR3 contains 14 residues.